What follows is one T cell receptor (beta chain) and its context. This clonotype is a singleton in its sample. What this receptor recognizes is not known. The sample holds no much larger clone one base away, and base qualities are not on file. A single read counts as weak evidence. The sample is drawn from a study of identical twins (TCRdb year 2016). With respect to the entire study: To test whether fetal clonotypes persist, the study used deep sequencing on TCR alpha and beta repertoires from monozygotic twins, unrelated adults of various ages, and cord blood. To rule out contamination, the twin experiments were replicated at different times with different library preparation protocols. Overall results and qualifications from the work: Fewer insertions were carried by abundant cord blood beta clonotypes; a weaker similar trend was observed in young adult naive repertoires, while no such trend was observed in memory repertoires. Compared with coincidental sharing between unrelated individuals, out-of-frame TCR alpha sequences shared between twins showed an excess of sequences with low generation probability. A weaker excess of twin sharing was found in beta out-of-frame sequences because the signal-to-noise ratio was lowered by fewer shared sequences. Invariant T cells such as MAIT and iNKT could partly confound zero-insertion analyses, though diverse VJ usage argued against this for most clonotypes. Because the same donors could not be followed over many years, the conclusions depended on cross-sectional statistical analysis. Out-of-frame TCR alpha sharing in monozygotic twins was systematically underestimated by recombination models, whereas sharing between unrelated individuals was in agreement with the recombination models.

Via the germline V gene, CDR1 is SGHVS and CDR2 FQNEAQ. The CDR3, from cysteine to phenylalanine, totals 19 residues. CDR3 DNA is the only sequence kept; it has 57 bases, read in frame from the first base. Compared with germline, V lacks 5 bases and J lacks 4 bases; bases without a gene match: 18. Preparation of the library involved 5' RACE. This sample was sequenced with an Illumina HiSeq 2000. Template switching added a universal primer binding site, and the final cDNA carried a unique molecular identifier that allowed TCR cDNA molecules to be counted accurately. Specific primers in the conserved constant-segment region were used to synthesize first-strand cDNA for the TCR alpha and beta chains. To control for contamination, each cDNA library was double barcoded with a SMART-Mk sample barcode plus Illumina barcodes. TruSeq adapter sequences and Illumina sample barcodes were added in two successive PCR steps. TCR alpha and beta cDNA libraries were sequenced on the Illumina HiSeq platform with custom primers. The authors' analysis ran thus. Unique molecular identifiers were extracted from raw reads with MiGEC, and CDR3 positions were determined with MiXCR. For each individual, recombination models were inferred using an EM algorithm with the repgenHMM and IGoR tools. The analysis of shared clonotypes was done with the tcR package in R, with sharing normalized by the product of cloneset sizes. Out-of-frame nonproductive sequences were analyzed to study raw recombination free of thymic and clonal selection effects. TCRdb cleaned the public reads at Q25 with fastp, built clones with MiXCR and kept in-frame beta chains. Merged by CDR3 protein, the rows form single entries marked with the most common genes and DNA. The V and J calls and clone size are TCRdb's, not the authors'. The sample yields 350,000 or so distinct CDR3 sequences; approximately 13% were counted once. The top ten constitute just over 7% of the sample.

Only healthy Caucasian donors were included. Three pairs of female monozygotic twins, all aged about 18 to 30 years, made up the twin cohort. CD4+ and CD8+ T cell populations were isolated with positive isolation kits from Invitrogen. These data also featured in a second study, about yellow fever vaccine responses in identical twins. According to the second study: The T cell response to vaccination in identical twins was reported by the authors to appear partly convergent and partly personalized. In identical twins, the study followed T cell clones that responded to the vaccine with precision.

The source material was CD8+ T cells sorted from blood. This clonotype was obtained from a woman under 30 in good health. This chain joins TRBV7-8 to TRBJ2-2; 8 nucleotides in the junction match TRBD1. The CDR3 loop reads CASSKPRPGTGFGTGELFF. The nucleotides are TGTGCCAGCAGCAAACCCAGGCCCGGGACAGGATTCGGCACCGGGGAGCTGTTTTTT.